The 11 T cell receptor beta chains below come from one sample, sequenced in a study of blood T cell repertoires in COVID-19. The data were produced by immunoSEQ multiplex PCR, yet TCRdb's version contains in-frame clones alone and is incomplete. Of some 150,000 clones in the sample, about 86% were seen once. The sequencing input was PBMCs or T cells enriched from blood (not recorded which). These receptors originate from a woman aged 45-65 years in a cohort exposed to, infected with or recovered from COVID-19 (not recorded which).

The chain is built from TRBV19 and TRBJ1-6, with unresolved D. From germline, CDR1 is LNHDA and CDR2 SQIVND (reference sequence). V shed 10 bases and J shed 8 bases, with 15 bases lying between them. The CDR3 is made up of 13 amino acids. CDR3 amino acids: CATNLRLDSPLHF. The CDR3, as DNA: TGTGCCACCAACCTTCGACTTGATTCACCCCTCCACTTT. Together with reference TRBV19 and TRBJ1-6, the CDR3 gives the full variable domain: DGGITQSPKYLFRKEGQNVTLSCEQNLNHDAMYWYRQDPGQGLRLIYYSQIVNDFQKGDIAEGYSVSREKKESFPLTVTSAQKNPTAFYLCATNLRLDSPLHFGNGTRLTVT.

This chain uses TRBV4-2 with TRBJ1-1, with 12 bases fitting TRBD1. CDR1 and CDR2 from the germline V gene are LGHNA and YNFKEQ. J gave up 5 bases and V 3 bases, and 7 bases lay outside the gene matches. The length of the CDR3 is 16 residues. Written as DNA, the CDR3 is TGTGCCAGCAGCCAGACGGGACAGGGGGCGGGGACTGAAGCTTTCTTT. Residues: CASSQTGQGAGTEAFF.

The chain links TRBV3-1 (or the pseudogene TRBV3-2) to TRBJ2-7; D might be TRBD2 (7 bases). The CDR3 extends over 16 amino acids. V was shortened by 0 bases and J by 0 bases, with 12 bases between the two germline ends. Germline-derived CDR1 and CDR2 are LGHDT and YNNKEL (reference sequence). The CDR3 DNA is TGTGCCAGCAGCCAAGAGCTGCGGGGGCGCTCCTACGAGCAGTACTTC. The encoded protein is CASSQELRGRSYEQYF.

The chain is built from TRBV19 and TRBJ1-3; tentative D call: TRBD1 (5 bases). Trimming shortened V by 5 bases and J by 2 bases, and 13 bases separated the two germline ends. The CDR3 sequence is 15 residues long. The germline CDR1 and CDR2 sequences are LNHDA and SQIVND (reference sequence). CDR3 protein: CASSLGGTTGNTIYF. The CDR3 DNA is TGTGCCAGTAGTCTCGGGGGTACCACTGGAAACACCATATATTTT.

This rearrangement joins TRBV2 to TRBJ2-1; the match to TRBD1 covers 10 bases. Losses at the gene ends were 3 bases for V and 4 bases for J; bases not matched to a gene: 6. Germline CDR1 is SNHLY and CDR2 is FYNNEI. There are 16 residues in the CDR3. The chain's CDR3 is CASSEFGTGVYNEQFF. The CDR3, as DNA: TGTGCCAGCAGTGAGTTCGGGACAGGGGTTTACAATGAGCAGTTCTTC.

This clone has more than one count but fewer than ten. This chain joins TRBV7-8 and TRBJ2-1; D not resolved. There are 13 residues in the CDR3. Trimming stripped 1 base from V and 4 bases from J, with 5 bases between. Germline V CDR1 and CDR2: SGHVS, FQNEAQ. The CDR3 coding sequence is TGTGCCAGCAGCTTAGGCGATTACAATGAGCAGTTCTTC. Amino acid sequence: CASSLGDYNEQFF.

The chain links TRBV28 to TRBJ2-5; D possibly corresponds to TRBD2 (7 bases). The germline CDR1 and CDR2 sequences are MDHEN and SYDVKM. CDR3 length: 15 amino acids. V dropped 5 bases and J dropped 2 bases, with 15 bases sitting between them. The CDR3 DNA is TGTGCCAGCAGTCCCGCGGGGGCGAGGCAAGAGACCCAGTACTTC. Residues: CASSPAGARQETQYF.

J is TRBJ2-5 and V is TRBV29-1; 11 bases fit TRBD2. V lost 6 bases, J lost 1 base, and 4 bases stayed unmatched. The CDR3 sequence is 14 residues long. The germline gives CDR1 SQVTM, CDR2 ANQGSEA. The CDR3 nucleotides are TGCAGCGTCGCCACTAGCGGGGGCCAAGAGACCCAGTACTTC. Encoded protein: CSVATSGGQETQYF.

The V and J genes are TRBV29-1 and TRBJ1-1; 7 bases are shared with TRBD1. V was clipped by 6 bases and J by 1 base; unmatched bases: 5. Germline values: CDR1 SQVTM, CDR2 ANQGSEA. The CDR3 extends over 13 amino acids. CDR3: CSVRTGRNTEAFF. CDR3 DNA sequence: TGCAGCGTCCGGACAGGCCGGAACACTGAAGCTTTCTTT.

V and J are TRBV7-2 and TRBJ2-1; 8 bases align to TRBD2. This CDR3 has 15 residues. Germline V lookup: CDR1 SGHTA, CDR2 FQGNSA. V lost 6 bases to trimming and J lost 0 bases; unmatched junction nucleotides: 4. The CDR3 DNA reads as TGTGCCAGCAGACCAAGCGGGGGCTCCTACAATGAGCAGTTCTTC. It is translated as CASRPSGGSYNEQFF.

The chain couples TRBV28 to TRBJ2-7, with 7 positions matching TRBD1. This CDR3 is 15 amino acids long. Losses at the gene ends were 4 bases for V and 3 bases for J; bases not matched to a gene: 9. The germline V gene encodes CDR1 MDHEN and CDR2 SYDVKM. In DNA, the CDR3 is TGTGCCAGCAGTTCCCCCCCGGGACAGATCTACGAGCAGTACTTC. Its translation: CASSSPPGQIYEQYF. The full variable domain, rest sourced from reference TRBV28 and TRBJ2-7, is DVKVTQSSRYLVKRTGEKVFLECVQDMDHENMFWYRQDPGLGLRLIYFSYDVKMKEKGDIPEGYSVSREKKERFSLILESASTNQTSMYLCASSSPPGQIYEQYFGPGTRLTVT.